The T cell receptor (beta chain) described here comes from a study of CD8+CD57+ T cells in acquired aplastic anemia. Comment on this clonotype: Its antigen remains unidentified. Its ends do not fully match the called genes, so a read error is possible.

From germline, CDR1 is SGHVS and CDR2 FQNEAQ. The CDR3 spans 14 residues. Findings and caveats of the study: Patients had twenty-nine CD8+ CDR3 sequences in common with controls (the shared set).

Profiling of TCR beta VDJ combinations and CDR3 sequences used genomic DNA as template. TCRdb fed the reads into MiXCR, producing one record per CDR3 protein. The sample has roughly 250,000 distinct CDR3 sequences, approximately 86% seen once. All sequencing subjects had displayed CD8+CD57+ cell expansion on flow cytometry. Sequenced input: sorted CD4+, CD8+, or CD8+CD57+ T cells (not recorded which) from PBMCs. The sequence derives from a human donor with aplastic anemia. The genes are TRBV7-8 and TRBJ2-3; D is uncertain. The CDR3 DNA sequence: TGTGCCAGCAGCTTAGGGGCAGACCCCCATACCCAGCAGTTT. The encoded protein is CASSLGADPHTQQF.